This TCR beta chain is from a study of OX40 agonist ivuxolimab in advanced cancers. Assay: immunoSEQ multiplex PCR; the TCRdb copy retains only in-frame clones and omits some. The table shows about 17,000 clones, with 78% occurring only once. This CDR3 spans 14 amino acids. Germline CDR1 LNHDA, CDR2 SQIVND (reference sequence). V gave up 1 base and J gave up 2 bases, with 9 bases separating them. Relative to its sample, this clone is medium-sized (0.01 to 0.1%). V and J are TRBV19 and TRBJ2-7; possible D gene TRBD1, 6 bases. The clonotype comes from an adult with an advanced solid tumor such as melanoma, head and neck, liver or kidney cancer. Sequences were derived from CD4+ or CD8+ T cells sorted from blood, sampled in a trial of the OX40 agonist ivuxolimab. For the CDR3, the DNA is TGTGCCAGTAGTATAGGGACAGCCGCCTACGAGCAGTACTTC. It encodes CASSIGTAAYEQYF.